This T cell receptor (beta chain) was captured by sequencing in a study of blood T cell repertoires in COVID-19. Whole-study context: The cDNA or gDNA used as material had been derived from T cells, B-cell-depleted T cells, or PBMCs.

TCRdb's table, derived via immunoSEQ multiplex PCR, lists solely in-frame clones and lacks some. This table holds approximately 46,000 clones, roughly 83% found once. The V end was cut by 5 bases, the J end by 1 base, with 17 bases between. The CDR3 consists of 16 residues. Per germline, CDR1 MNHEY and CDR2 SMNVEV (reference sequence). Sequenced: peripheral blood. This clonotype was obtained from a human donor in a cohort sampled during active COVID-19. This chain joins TRBV27 and TRBJ2-5; the D gene is possibly TRBD2 (6 bases). The CDR3 sequence: CASSTPTGALQETQYF. In nucleotides, the CDR3 is TGTGCCAGCAGTACCCCCACGGGAGCCCTCCAAGAGACCCAGTACTTC.